The 10 T cell receptor beta chains below come from one sample, sequenced in a study of cytomegalovirus exposure and HLA in healthy donors. PCR involved 60 Vbeta and 13 Jbeta primers. Generated by immunoSEQ multiplex PCR, the TCRdb table keeps only in-frame clones and is missing some. The sample lists about 110,000 clones; 81% were seen once. Specimen: PBMCs. The receptor source for this set is a woman between 25 and 40 years old in good health and CMV-seronegative.

The chain is built from TRBV5-1 and TRBJ2-2, with D perhaps matching TRBD1 (6 bases). Germline V CDR1 and CDR2: SGHRS, YFSETQ. There are 14 residues in the CDR3. Trimming left V 5 bases short and J 4 bases short, with 12 bases between. The CDR3 coding sequence is TGCGCCAGCAGGGACGGGACAATCACCGGGGAGCTGTTTTTT. Its protein is CASRDGTITGELFF.

The CDR3 loop reads CASRIRSLFSETQYF. CDR3 DNA sequence: TGTGCCAGCAGGATCCGGAGCCTCTTTTCAGAGACCCAGTACTTC. The J gene is TRBJ2-5, the V gene TRBV13; D not resolved. Germline CDR1 is PRHDT and CDR2 is FYEKMQ (reference sequence). The V and J ends lost 6 bases and 4 bases respectively, with 18 bases between them. There are 15 residues in the CDR3.

This chain connects TRBV29-1 to TRBJ1-6; D gene uncertain. Germline CDR1 and CDR2: SQVTM and ANQGSEA. The V end was cut by 4 bases, the J end by 6 bases, with 13 bases between. The CDR3 is 14 amino acids. CDR3: CSVGSGEGNSPLHF. The DNA for the CDR3 is TGCAGCGTTGGGTCTGGGGAGGGTAATTCACCCCTCCACTTT.

This sequence joins TRBV29-1 and TRBJ2-5; D perhaps matches TRBD1 (5 bases). This CDR3 has 11 amino acids. The V end lost 7 bases, the J end lost 5 bases, and 11 bases lay between the germline ends. Germline V CDR1 and CDR2: SQVTM, ANQGSEA. CDR3: CSAKRGETQYF. DNA for the CDR3: TGCAGCGCCAAAAGGGGTGAGACCCAGTACTTC.

V is TRBV5-4 and J is TRBJ2-7, with D maybe TRBD1 (6 bases). The CDR3 extends over 15 amino acids. CDR1 and CDR2 from the germline V gene are SGHNT and YYREEE (reference sequence). Trimming removed 4 bases at V and 6 bases at J, with 20 bases between. The CDR3 sequence is CASSPGASFSSEQYF. As DNA, the CDR3 is TGTGCCAGCAGCCCAGGGGCTAGTTTTTCTTCCGAGCAGTACTTC.

This chain connects TRBV27 to TRBJ1-1; TRBD1 aligns across 8 bases. J lost 10 bases, V lost 8 bases, and 12 bases had no gene match. Looked up from germline, CDR1 is MNHEY and CDR2 is SMNVEV (reference sequence). The CDR3 is 13 residues long. The CDR3 protein is CASRLWGTGGAFF. DNA of the CDR3: TGTGCCAGCCGATTATGGGGGACAGGAGGAGCTTTCTTT.

The J gene is TRBJ2-3, the V gene TRBV5-1; TRBD2 matches 9 bases. Per the germline V gene, CDR1 is SGHRS and CDR2 is YFSETQ. This CDR3 has 16 residues. With 0 bases clipped from V and 2 bases from J, the junction kept 4 bases outside the gene matches. The CDR3, as DNA: TGCGCCAGCAGCTTGGTACTAGCGGGTTTCACAGATACGCAGTATTTT. It encodes CASSLVLAGFTDTQYF.

CDR3 region: CASSLSIEGEQYF. The DNA of the CDR3 is TGTGCCAGCAGCTTGTCCATCGAGGGGGAGCAGTACTTC. The gene calls are TRBV7-2 and TRBJ2-5, with D possibly matching TRBD1 (6 bases). The V and J ends lost 3 bases and 11 bases respectively, with 16 bases between them. This CDR3 comprises 13 residues. CDR1 is SGHTA and CDR2 is FQGNSA in the germline V gene.

This clone was detected only once. This chain uses TRBV5-1 with TRBJ2-5; possible D gene TRBD2, 5 bases. CDR3 length equals 13 residues. V was pared by 4 bases and J by 5 bases, with 12 bases between. Germline V gives CDR1 SGHRS, CDR2 YFSETQ. Written as DNA, the CDR3 is TGCGCCAGCAGCGGATTAGCGAGGGAGACCCAGTACTTC. This encodes CASSGLARETQYF.

V and J are TRBV5-1 and TRBJ2-7; 12 bases match TRBD2. J was trimmed by 1 base and V by 0 bases; bases with no gene match: 5. Looked up from germline, CDR1 is SGHRS and CDR2 is YFSETQ. This CDR3 is 17 amino acids long. The CDR3 here is CASSLGPLAGGSYEQYF. CDR3 bases: TGCGCCAGCAGCTTGGGCCCCCTAGCGGGAGGGTCCTACGAGCAGTACTTC.